These 23 T cell receptor beta chains share one sample of origin, sequenced in a study of graft-versus-host responses after intestinal transplantation. Sequenced by immunoSEQ multiplex PCR; TCRdb stores in-frame clones only, minus some. The sample lists 10,000 or so clones, roughly 96% occurring once. The sample consisted of bone marrow, taken approximately 520 days after intestinal transplantation. These receptors were obtained from a human patient who received an intestinal transplant, so some T cells may come from the graft donor.

The chain combines TRBV11-2 with TRBJ1-2; a weak D match, TRBD1 (5 bases). CDR1 is SGHAT and CDR2 is FQNNGV in the germline V gene. The V end was cut by 1 base, the J end by 2 bases, with 14 bases between. The CDR3 contains 16 residues. The CDR3, as DNA: TGTGCCAGCAGCTTAGCGTCCGGGGGGATCAACTATGGCTACACCTTC. It yields the protein CASSLASGGINYGYTF.

V is TRBV7-8 and J is TRBJ2-1; perhaps TRBD2 as D (6 bases). There are 16 residues in the CDR3. Germline V CDR1 and CDR2: SGHVS, FQNEAQ. V was pared by 5 bases and J by 4 bases, with 18 bases between. The CDR3 region has the DNA TGTGCCAGCAGCCCTTGGGCCGGGGGTGATTACAATGAGCAGTTCTTC. Encoded protein: CASSPWAGGDYNEQFF.

This clone was counted a few times. The rearrangement links TRBV13 to TRBJ1-1; TRBD1 matches 9 bases. The V segment lost 5 bases and the J segment 8 bases; nucleotides outside the gene matches: 3. The germline V gene has CDR1 PRHDT and CDR2 FYEKMQ (reference sequence). There are 12 residues in the CDR3. The CDR3 DNA is TGTGCCAGCAGCCCTGGACAGGGGGAAGCTTTCTTT. The encoded protein is CASSPGQGEAFF.

The CDR3 sequence is CASSLSRRYGYTF. CDR3 DNA sequence: TGTGCCAGCAGTTTGTCCAGACGGTATGGCTACACCTTC. The V gene is TRBV28, the J gene TRBJ1-2; no clear D. This CDR3 spans 13 amino acids. Germline assignment: CDR1 MDHEN and CDR2 SYDVKM. V gave up 3 bases and J gave up 5 bases, with 10 bases separating them.

This chain links TRBV28 with TRBJ2-7; D might be TRBD2 (7 bases). V lost 7 bases, J lost 2 bases, and 18 bases lay in between. The CDR3 has 15 residues. CDR1 and CDR2 from the germline V gene are MDHEN and SYDVKM. The CDR3 loop reads CASTLGRGYPYEQYF. CDR3 in DNA: TGTGCCAGCACGTTGGGGAGGGGGTATCCCTACGAGCAGTACTTC.

This rearrangement joins TRBV9 to TRBJ2-1, with TRBD2 as a possible D gene (6 bases). Germline CDR1 is SGDLS and CDR2 is YYNGEE. V was cut by 3 bases and J by 7 bases, with 17 bases left in between. This CDR3 comprises 15 residues. CDR3 DNA: TGTGCCAGCAGCGCCGGGACTTCCACCGGAAATGAGCAGTTCTTC. Translation: CASSAGTSTGNEQFF.

The gene calls are TRBV27 and TRBJ1-1, with D maybe TRBD1 (5 bases). V was trimmed by 6 bases and J by 4 bases, leaving 15 bases between them. The CDR3 is 14 residues long. Germline V gene lookup returns CDR1 MNHEY and CDR2 SMNVEV (reference sequence). CDR3 loop: CASSPSGGGTEAFF. CDR3 DNA: TGTGCCAGCAGCCCCTCTGGGGGGGGCACTGAAGCTTTCTTT.

The chain joins TRBV2 to TRBJ2-7; 7 nucleotides match TRBD2. The CDR3 is made up of 15 amino acids. V lost 4 bases, J lost 4 bases, and 10 bases stayed unmatched. From germline, CDR1 is SNHLY and CDR2 FYNNEI. CDR3: CASSGVAGVGYEQYF. The CDR3 coding sequence is TGTGCCAGCAGTGGGGTTGCGGGAGTGGGGTACGAGCAGTACTTC.

V gene TRBV5-1 combines with J gene TRBJ2-7; TRBD1 is a possible D gene (6 bases). V lost 4 bases and J lost 4, with 9 bases in between. This CDR3 has 12 amino acids. Germline CDR1 is SGHRS and CDR2 is YFSETQ. This chain's CDR3 is CASSPDRYEQYF. DNA for the CDR3: TGCGCCAGCAGCCCCGACAGGTACGAGCAGTACTTC.

The V call is TRBV5-1, the J call TRBJ2-3, with a weak D call TRBD2 (6 bases). The ends were cut back, 0 bases at V and 0 bases at J, with 8 bases in the middle. Germline values: CDR1 SGHRS, CDR2 YFSETQ. The CDR3 is made up of 15 amino acids. CDR3 protein: CASSLDSGSTDTQYF. The DNA for the CDR3 is TGCGCCAGCAGCTTGGACAGCGGGAGCACAGATACGCAGTATTTT.

The genes are TRBV19 and TRBJ2-7; D is possibly TRBD1 or TRBD2 (6 bases each). The CDR3 runs 14 residues. Germline CDR1 is LNHDA and CDR2 is SQIVND (reference sequence). Trimming took 3 bases from V and 6 from J, leaving 15 bases between them. CDR3 sequence: CASSMGGIGTEQYF. The CDR3 nucleotides read TGTGCCAGTAGTATGGGGGGCATCGGTACCGAGCAGTACTTC.

The chain joins TRBV25-1 to TRBJ1-1; D is possibly TRBD1 (6 bases). This CDR3 has 13 amino acids. The germline V and J ends were trimmed by 6 bases and 8 bases, with 16 bases remaining between them. In germline, CDR1 is MGHDK, CDR2 SYGVNS. The CDR3 nucleotides are TGTGCCAGCAGGGCCGGGGGCCTGATGGAAGCTTTCTTT. Translation: CASRAGGLMEAFF.

The V call is TRBV6-6, the J call TRBJ2-7, with D tentatively TRBD2 (6 bases). V lost 11 bases and J lost 7, with 15 bases in between. Looked up from germline, CDR1 is MNHNY and CDR2 is SVGAGI (reference sequence). The CDR3 has 11 amino acids. The CDR3 nucleotides are TGTGCCGCCGAGAGTGGGGGGGAGCAGTACTTC. Translation gives CAAESGGEQYF.

The CDR3 nucleotides read TGTGCCAGCAGCTTGACTGACACAGATACGCAGTATTTT. Protein sequence: CASSLTDTDTQYF. The chain employs TRBV7-9 and TRBJ2-3; no reliable D call. Trimming took off 3 bases at V and 2 bases at J, with 6 bases between the two ends. The CDR3 is 13 residues long. The germline gives CDR1 SEHNR, CDR2 FQNEAQ (reference sequence). The variable domain in full, completed from reference TRBV7-9 and TRBJ2-3, reads DTGVSQNPRHKITKRGQNVTFRCDPISEHNRLYWYRQTLGQGPEFLTYFQNEAQLEKSRLLSDRFSAERPKGSFSTLEIQRTEQGDSAMYLCASSLTDTDTQYFGPGTRLTVL.

The chain couples TRBV6-5 to TRBJ2-4, with D hard to call. CDR1 is MNHEY and CDR2 is SVGAGI in the germline V gene. The CDR3 spans 15 residues. Between the trimmed V and J ends, which lost 6 bases and 0 bases, there was a span of 12 bases. CDR3 sequence: CASSLTSRAKNIQYF. The DNA of the CDR3 is TGTGCCAGCAGCTTAACAAGTAGAGCCAAAAACATTCAGTACTTC.

Remarks on this clone: Within the sample, other DNA sequences also encode this same CDR3. V is TRBV4-1 and J is TRBJ2-7; maybe TRBD1 (5 bases). V lost 2 bases and J 7 bases, leaving 9 bases between the germline ends. The CDR3 runs 12 residues. Germline loops: CDR1 MGHRA, CDR2 YSYEKL. This chain's CDR3 is CASSQRGEEQYF. The CDR3 nucleotides are TGCGCCAGCAGCCAAAGGGGCGAGGAGCAGTACTTC.

The chain couples TRBV6-5 to TRBJ1-1, with D possibly being TRBD1 (6 bases). Trimming removed 2 bases at V and 1 base at J, with 8 bases between. CDR1 and CDR2 from the germline V gene are MNHEY and SVGAGI. This CDR3 has 14 amino acids. CDR3 DNA: TGTGCCAGCAGTTACGAGGGGGGGAACACTGAAGCTTTCTTT. Protein sequence: CASSYEGGNTEAFF.

V and J are TRBV15 and TRBJ2-5, with TRBD1 identical over 11 bases. After removal of 3 bases from V and 4 bases from J, the junction contained 4 bases not matched to a gene. Germline-derived CDR1 and CDR2 are LNHNV and YYDKDF (reference sequence). The CDR3 spans 15 residues. Here the CDR3 DNA reads TGTGCCACCAGCAGTAGGGGACAGGGGGGAGAGACCCAGTACTTC. Translated, it gives CATSSRGQGGETQYF.

The chain employs TRBV6-5 and TRBJ2-5; D tentatively reads TRBD1 or TRBD2 (6 bases each). The CDR3 consists of 14 residues. Trimming left V 6 bases short and J 11 bases short, with 22 bases between. From germline, CDR1 is MNHEY and CDR2 SVGAGI. The CDR3 region has the DNA TGTGCCAGCAGACAGGGCTCCCTAACGGGGGAGCAGTACTTC. This translates into CASRQGSLTGEQYF.

The chain is built from TRBV5-1 and TRBJ2-2; 9 nucleotides match TRBD1. V lost 5 bases, J lost 6 bases, and 5 bases stayed unmatched. Per germline, CDR1 SGHRS and CDR2 YFSETQ. This CDR3 is 14 amino acids long. The CDR3 DNA follows: TGCGCCAGCAGAAGGGACAGGGTGGCCGGGGAGCTGTTTTTT. This gives the protein CASRRDRVAGELFF.

The chain combines TRBV28 with TRBJ2-7; D perhaps matches TRBD1 (6 bases). V was pared by 3 bases and J by 3 bases, with 15 bases between. CDR1 is MDHEN, CDR2 SYDVKM, per germline. This CDR3 region has 15 residues. The DNA of the CDR3 is TGTGCCAGCAGTTTCCGGGACACCAACTTCTACGAGCAGTACTTC. Translating gives CASSFRDTNFYEQYF.

This chain joins TRBV6-5 and TRBJ2-2; D unclear. Trimming shortened V by 7 bases and J by 3 bases, and 6 bases separated the two germline ends. The V gene's germline CDR1 is MNHEY and CDR2 SVGAGI. The CDR3 covers 12 residues. Here the CDR3 DNA reads TGTGCCAGCAAAAAGGACACCGGGGAGCTGTTTTTT. Its translation is CASKKDTGELFF.

The CDR3, as DNA: TGTGCCACTTCCGGGACGTTGAACACTGAAGCTTTCTTT. Its protein is CATSGTLNTEAFF. The chain joins TRBV19 to TRBJ1-1; perhaps TRBD1 as D (5 bases). V was pared by 10 bases and J by 0 bases, with 12 bases between. The CDR3 totals 13 residues. Germline V gives CDR1 LNHDA, CDR2 SQIVND (reference sequence).